What follows are 18 T cell receptor beta chains derived from one specimen sequenced in a study of STAT5B mutations in CD4+ large granular lymphocyte leukemia. Measured with immunoSEQ multiplex PCR; TCRdb has only the in-frame clones, and not every one. This sample has 32,000 or so clones; 85% occur once, and the top ten carry about 4%. Sequencing used CD4+ T cells from blood buffy coats. The receptors come from a human donor in good health.

This clone was detected only once. The rearrangement links TRBV2 to TRBJ2-1; D not resolved. Trimming shortened V by 6 bases and J by 3 bases, and 12 bases separated the two germline ends. The CDR3 covers 14 residues. Germline CDR1 is SNHLY and CDR2 is FYNNEI. CDR3 DNA sequence: TGTGCCAGCAGGCGCGCTTCGGACTACAATGAGCAGTTCTTC. Its protein product is CASRRASDYNEQFF.

The chain is built from TRBV9 and TRBJ1-2; D is possibly TRBD1 (5 bases). Trimming removed 2 bases at V and 8 bases at J, with 13 bases between. The CDR3 is 13 residues long. CDR1 is SGDLS and CDR2 is YYNGEE in the germline V gene. DNA for the CDR3: TGTGCCAGCAGCGTCCCGCCAGGGCCGGGCTACACCTTC. This codes for CASSVPPGPGYTF.

This clone showed up just once. This chain links TRBV9 with TRBJ2-3; TRBD2 matches 14 bases. The V segment lost 2 bases and the J segment 3 bases; nucleotides outside the gene matches: 2. Germline V CDR1 and CDR2: SGDLS, YYNGEE. The CDR3 runs to 16 residues. The CDR3 here is CASSVGLAGVTDTQYF. The CDR3 DNA reads as TGTGCCAGCAGCGTGGGACTAGCGGGGGTGACAGATACGCAGTATTTT.

CDR3 in amino acids: CASSSREINNEQFF. The CDR3 region has the DNA TGTGCCAGCAGTAGCCGGGAGATAAACAATGAGCAGTTCTTC. The chain has TRBV28 and TRBJ2-1; possibly TRBD2 for D (6 bases). V was cut by 5 bases and J by 5 bases, with 13 bases left in between. Germline values: CDR1 MDHEN, CDR2 SYDVKM. The CDR3 loop spans 14 amino acids.

The chain carries TRBV19 and TRBJ1-5, with TRBD1 matching over 7 bases. With V trimmed by 5 bases and J by 6 bases, 10 bases remained unmatched. CDR3 size: 15 residues. Germline CDR1 reads LNHDA; CDR2 reads SQIVND (reference sequence). This CDR3 is CASSVRRQGIQPQHF. The CDR3 DNA reads as TGTGCCAGTAGTGTTAGGCGACAGGGTATTCAGCCCCAGCATTTT. Looking up the rest from reference TRBV19 and TRBJ1-5 gives the full variable domain: DGGITQSPKYLFRKEGQNVTLSCEQNLNHDAMYWYRQDPGQGLRLIYYSQIVNDFQKGDIAEGYSVSREKKESFPLTVTSAQKNPTAFYLCASSVRRQGIQPQHFGDGTRLSIL.

CDR3 sequence reads: CASSPAGVREKLFF. CDR3 in DNA: TGTGCCAGCTCACCAGCGGGGGTTAGAGAAAAACTGTTTTTT. The chain combines TRBV18 with TRBJ1-4; D perhaps matches TRBD1 (5 bases). V lost 2 bases and J 8 bases, leaving 12 bases between the germline ends. The CDR3 runs to 14 residues. Per germline, CDR1 KGHSH and CDR2 LQKENI.

Sample share makes this clone medium-sized (0.01 to 0.1%). This chain uses TRBV6-4 with TRBJ2-3, with TRBD1 matching over 7 bases. V shed 4 bases and J 1 base; nucleotides not matched to a gene: 2. CDR1 MRHNA and CDR2 SNTAGT come from the germline V gene. The CDR3 has 14 amino acids. CDR3 sequence: CASSATGGTDTQYF. For the CDR3, the DNA is TGTGCCAGCAGTGCCACAGGGGGCACAGATACGCAGTATTTT.

The rearrangement joins TRBV28 to TRBJ2-7; TRBD2 matches 7 bases. J was trimmed by 2 bases and V by 3 bases; bases with no gene match: 7. Germline V CDR1 and CDR2: MDHEN, SYDVKM. The CDR3 extends over 15 amino acids. For the CDR3, the DNA is TGTGCCAGCAGTTTCGGGTCTAGCGGTCCCTACGAGCAGTACTTC. This encodes CASSFGSSGPYEQYF.

This clone came up a few times. The chain combines TRBV2 with TRBJ2-7; D is ambiguous. The CDR3 length is 11 residues. Germline values: CDR1 SNHLY, CDR2 FYNNEI. V was trimmed by 5 bases and J by 7 bases, leaving 9 bases between them. CDR3 nucleotide sequence: TGTGCCAGCAGTCCGCCTGGGGAGCAGTACTTC. As protein: CASSPPGEQYF.

V is TRBV30 and J is TRBJ2-7; TRBD1 or TRBD2 may be the D gene (6 bases each). Germline CDR1 reads GTSNPN; CDR2 reads SVGIG (reference sequence). V lost 3 bases and J lost 3, with 18 bases in between. The length of the CDR3 is 15 residues. CDR3 in DNA: TGTGCCTGGAGCCGACCCCGGGGGCAACTCTACGAGCAGTACTTC. Translation gives CAWSRPRGQLYEQYF.

V and J are TRBV4-2 and TRBJ1-6, with 9 bases matching TRBD1. With 4 bases clipped from V and 7 bases from J, the junction kept 2 bases outside the gene matches. CDR1 and CDR2 from the germline V gene are LGHNA and YNFKEQ. The CDR3 consists of 14 residues. Written as DNA, the CDR3 is TGTGCCAGCAGCCGCGGACAGGGGAATTCACCCCTCCACTTT. This sequence encodes CASSRGQGNSPLHF.

V is TRBV28 and J is TRBJ2-1; D uncertain. Germline-derived CDR1 and CDR2 are MDHEN and SYDVKM. This CDR3 has 10 residues. Trimming cost V 7 bases and J 8 bases, with 6 bases left between them. CDR3 sequence (DNA): TGTGCCAGCAACCTCTATGAGCAGTTCTTC. Translating gives CASNLYEQFF.

CDR3 coding DNA: TGTGCCACCAGCAGAGAGGACAGCAATCAGCCCCAGCATTTT. Translating gives CATSREDSNQPQHF. The chain is built from TRBV15 and TRBJ1-5; no definite D call. The germline gives CDR1 LNHNV, CDR2 YYDKDF (reference sequence). V dropped 0 bases and J dropped 1 base, with 4 bases sitting between them. This CDR3 is 14 amino acids long. Full variable domain (outside the CDR3, taken from reference TRBV15 and TRBJ1-5): DAMVIQNPRYQVTQFGKPVTLSCSQTLNHNVMYWYQQKSSQAPKLLFHYYDKDFNNEADTPDNFQSRRPNTSFCFLDIRSPGLGDTAMYLCATSREDSNQPQHFGDGTRLSIL.

The V call is TRBV6-6, the J call TRBJ1-1; D not certain. Germline V CDR1 and CDR2: MNHNY, SVGAGI (reference sequence). CDR3 length: 14 residues. Trimming took 4 bases from V and 0 from J, leaving 9 bases between them. The CDR3 region is CASSLLKLNTEAFF. As DNA, the CDR3 is TGTGCCAGCAGTTTATTGAAGTTGAACACTGAAGCTTTCTTT.

This rearrangement joins TRBV5-4 to TRBJ2-7, with 7 nucleotides matching TRBD2. Germline CDR1 is SGHNT and CDR2 is YYREEE (reference sequence). J lost 0 bases, V lost 4 bases, and 13 bases had no gene match. The CDR3 consists of 17 residues. CDR3: CASSETTSPISSYEQYF. The CDR3 DNA is TGTGCCAGCAGCGAGACGACTAGCCCGATATCCTCCTACGAGCAGTACTTC.

The chain recombines TRBV30 with TRBJ2-1, with a weak D call TRBD2 (5 bases). Per the germline V gene, CDR1 is GTSNPN and CDR2 is SVGIG (reference sequence). Trimming stripped 5 bases from V and 10 bases from J, with 15 bases between. There are 12 residues in the CDR3. CDR3 nucleotide sequence: TGTGCCTGGGAGGGCCTGGCAAGCGAGCAGTTCTTC. Encoded protein: CAWEGLASEQFF.

This chain links TRBV25-1 with TRBJ2-3, with D perhaps TRBD1 or TRBD2 (5 bases each). CDR3 length: 15 amino acids. V dropped 3 bases and J dropped 2 bases, with 12 bases sitting between them. Germline loops: CDR1 MGHDK, CDR2 SYGVNS. The DNA for the CDR3 is TGTGCCAGCAGTGATCAATTGGGGGTCACAGATACGCAGTATTTT. Translation: CASSDQLGVTDTQYF.

The chain combines TRBV7-9 with TRBJ1-1; a weak D match, TRBD1 (5 bases). The germline V gene encodes CDR1 SEHNR and CDR2 FQNEAQ (reference sequence). This CDR3 has 14 residues. Trimming pared 1 base from V and 5 bases from J, leaving 11 bases between. Here the CDR3 reads CASSLGGPETEAFF. The CDR3 DNA sequence: TGTGCCAGCAGCTTAGGGGGCCCGGAAACTGAAGCTTTCTTT. Filled out from reference TRBV7-9 and TRBJ1-1, the complete variable domain reads DTGVSQNPRHKITKRGQNVTFRCDPISEHNRLYWYRQTLGQGPEFLTYFQNEAQLEKSRLLSDRFSAERPKGSFSTLEIQRTEQGDSAMYLCASSLGGPETEAFFGQGTRLTVV.